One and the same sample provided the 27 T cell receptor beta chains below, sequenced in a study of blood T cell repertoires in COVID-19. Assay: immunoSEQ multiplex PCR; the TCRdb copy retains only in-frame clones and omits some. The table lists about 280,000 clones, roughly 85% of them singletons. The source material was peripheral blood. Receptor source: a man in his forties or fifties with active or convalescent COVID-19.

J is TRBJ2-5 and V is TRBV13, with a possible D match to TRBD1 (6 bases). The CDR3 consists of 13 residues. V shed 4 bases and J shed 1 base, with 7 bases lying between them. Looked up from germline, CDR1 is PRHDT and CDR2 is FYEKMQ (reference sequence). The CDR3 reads CASSSQGQETQYF. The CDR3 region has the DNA TGTGCCAGCAGCTCACAGGGCCAAGAGACCCAGTACTTC.

As DNA, the CDR3 is TGCGCCAGCAGCTTGGAGGCAGGGCCGAACACCGGGGAGCTGTTTTTT. Translating gives CASSLEAGPNTGELFF. This chain uses TRBV5-1 with TRBJ2-2; D is possibly TRBD1 (5 bases). Germline-derived CDR1 and CDR2 are SGHRS and YFSETQ. V lost 0 bases and J 0 bases, leaving 9 bases between the germline ends. The CDR3 consists of 16 residues.

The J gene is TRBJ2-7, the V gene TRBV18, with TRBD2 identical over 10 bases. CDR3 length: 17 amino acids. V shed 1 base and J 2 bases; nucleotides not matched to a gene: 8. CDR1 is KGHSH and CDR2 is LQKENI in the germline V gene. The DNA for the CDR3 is TGTGCCAGCTCACCACGTCCCCTAGCGGGAGACACCTACGAGCAGTACTTC. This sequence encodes CASSPRPLAGDTYEQYF.

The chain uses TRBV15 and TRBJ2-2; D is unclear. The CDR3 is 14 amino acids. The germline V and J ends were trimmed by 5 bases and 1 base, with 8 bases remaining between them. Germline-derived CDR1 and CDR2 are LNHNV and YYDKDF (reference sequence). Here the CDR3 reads CATSARQNTGELFF. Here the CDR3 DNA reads TGTGCCACCAGCGCCAGACAGAACACCGGGGAGCTGTTTTTT.

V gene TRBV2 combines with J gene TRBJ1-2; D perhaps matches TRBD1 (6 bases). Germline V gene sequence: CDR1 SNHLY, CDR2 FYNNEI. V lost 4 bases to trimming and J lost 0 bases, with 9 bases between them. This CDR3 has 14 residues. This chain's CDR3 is CASSATGPNYGYTF. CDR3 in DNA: TGTGCCAGCAGTGCAACAGGGCCTAACTATGGCTACACCTTC.

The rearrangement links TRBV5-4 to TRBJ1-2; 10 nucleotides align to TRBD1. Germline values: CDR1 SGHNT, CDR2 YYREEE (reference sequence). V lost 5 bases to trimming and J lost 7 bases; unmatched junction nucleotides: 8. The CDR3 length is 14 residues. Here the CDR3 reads CASRNRQGAFGYTF. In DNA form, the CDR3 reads TGTGCCAGCAGAAACCGACAGGGGGCATTTGGCTACACCTTC.

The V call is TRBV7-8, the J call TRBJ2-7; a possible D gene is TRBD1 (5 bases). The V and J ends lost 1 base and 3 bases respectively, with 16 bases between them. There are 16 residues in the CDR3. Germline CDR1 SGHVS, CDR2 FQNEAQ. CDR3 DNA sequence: TGTGCCAGCAGCTTAGAGGGGCGAGGCGGATTCTACGAGCAGTACTTC. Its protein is CASSLEGRGGFYEQYF.

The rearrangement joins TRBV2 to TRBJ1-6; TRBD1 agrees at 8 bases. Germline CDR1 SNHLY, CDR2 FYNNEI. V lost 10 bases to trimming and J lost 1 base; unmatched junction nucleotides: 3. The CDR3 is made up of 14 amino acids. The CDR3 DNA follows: TGTGCCACTCACAGGGGGTCCTATAATTCACCCCTCCACTTT. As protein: CATHRGSYNSPLHF.

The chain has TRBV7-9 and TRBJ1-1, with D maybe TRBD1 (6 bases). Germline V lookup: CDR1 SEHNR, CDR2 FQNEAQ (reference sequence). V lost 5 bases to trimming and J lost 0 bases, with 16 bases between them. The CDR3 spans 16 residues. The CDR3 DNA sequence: TGTGCCAGCAGCCGCCGGCCCGGGACATTGAACACTGAAGCTTTCTTT. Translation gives CASSRRPGTLNTEAFF.

The CDR3 reads CASSDRTGGNQPQHF. CDR3 in DNA: TGTGCCAGCAGTGATCGGACAGGGGGCAATCAGCCCCAGCATTTT. The V and J genes are TRBV6-1 and TRBJ1-5; TRBD1 matches at 9 bases. J was trimmed by 2 bases and V by 3 bases; bases with no gene match: 2. This CDR3 contains 15 residues. Germline V gives CDR1 MNHNS, CDR2 SASEGT.

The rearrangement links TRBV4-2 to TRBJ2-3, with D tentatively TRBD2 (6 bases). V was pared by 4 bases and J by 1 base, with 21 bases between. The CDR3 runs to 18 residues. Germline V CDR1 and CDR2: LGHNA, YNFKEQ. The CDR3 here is CASSPGAPPGAGTDTQYF. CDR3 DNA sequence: TGTGCCAGCAGCCCCGGGGCACCGCCGGGAGCGGGCACAGATACGCAGTATTTT.

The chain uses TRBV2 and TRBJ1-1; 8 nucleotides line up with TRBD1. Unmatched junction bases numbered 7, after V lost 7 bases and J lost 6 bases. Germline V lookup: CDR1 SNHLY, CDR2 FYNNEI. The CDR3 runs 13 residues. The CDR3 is CASNPGQGPEAFF. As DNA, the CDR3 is TGTGCCAGCAATCCCGGACAGGGACCTGAAGCTTTCTTT.

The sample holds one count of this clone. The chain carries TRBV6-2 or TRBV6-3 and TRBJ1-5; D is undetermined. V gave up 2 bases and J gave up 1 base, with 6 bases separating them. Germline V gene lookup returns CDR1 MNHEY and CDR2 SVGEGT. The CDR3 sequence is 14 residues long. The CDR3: CASSYQESNQPQHF. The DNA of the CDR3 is TGTGCCAGCAGTTACCAGGAAAGCAATCAGCCCCAGCATTTT.

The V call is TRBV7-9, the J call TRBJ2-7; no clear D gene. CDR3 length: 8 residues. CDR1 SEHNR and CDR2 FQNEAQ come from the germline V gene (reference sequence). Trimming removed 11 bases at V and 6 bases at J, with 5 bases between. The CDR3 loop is CASLEQYF. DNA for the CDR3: TGTGCCTCCCTCGAGCAGTACTTC.

CDR3 in DNA: TGTGCCAGCAGCCCTGGGGGGACGGAATACGCGAATGAGCAGTTCTTC. Protein sequence: CASSPGGTEYANEQFF. The chain recombines TRBV4-2 with TRBJ2-1; maybe TRBD2 (6 bases). CDR3 size: 16 residues. The germline V and J ends were trimmed by 4 bases and 7 bases, with 20 bases remaining between them. Germline V gives CDR1 LGHNA, CDR2 YNFKEQ.

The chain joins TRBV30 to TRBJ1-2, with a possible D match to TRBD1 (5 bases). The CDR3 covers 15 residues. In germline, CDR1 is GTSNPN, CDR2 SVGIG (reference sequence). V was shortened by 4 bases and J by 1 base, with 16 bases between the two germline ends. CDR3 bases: TGTGCCTGGAAAATTCCAGTAGGGGTTAACTATGGCTACACCTTC. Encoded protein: CAWKIPVGVNYGYTF.

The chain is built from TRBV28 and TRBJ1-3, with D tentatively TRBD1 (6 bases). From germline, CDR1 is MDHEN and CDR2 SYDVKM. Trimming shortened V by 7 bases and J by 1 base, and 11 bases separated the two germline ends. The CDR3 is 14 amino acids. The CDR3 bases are TGTGCCAGCATCGCCGGGACATCTGGAAACACCATATATTTT. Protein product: CASIAGTSGNTIYF.

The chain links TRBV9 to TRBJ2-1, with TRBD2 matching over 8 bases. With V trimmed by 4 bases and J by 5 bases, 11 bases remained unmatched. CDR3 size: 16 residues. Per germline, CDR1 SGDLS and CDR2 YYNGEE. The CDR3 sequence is CASSPRWGAGDNEQFF. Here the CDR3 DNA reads TGTGCCAGCAGCCCGCGGTGGGGAGCGGGGGACAATGAGCAGTTCTTC.

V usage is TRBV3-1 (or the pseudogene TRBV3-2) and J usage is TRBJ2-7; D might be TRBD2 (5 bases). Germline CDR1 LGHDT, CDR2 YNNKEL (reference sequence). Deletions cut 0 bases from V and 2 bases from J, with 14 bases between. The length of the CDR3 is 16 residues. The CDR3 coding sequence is TGTGCCAGCAGCCAAGATTTGGACCGGGAACCCTACGAGCAGTACTTC. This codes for CASSQDLDREPYEQYF.

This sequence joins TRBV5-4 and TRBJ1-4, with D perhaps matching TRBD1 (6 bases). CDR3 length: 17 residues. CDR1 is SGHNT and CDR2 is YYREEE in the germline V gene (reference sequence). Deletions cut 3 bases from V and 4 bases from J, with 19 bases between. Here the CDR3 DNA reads TGTGCCAGCAGCTGGGGAGGGTCAGGGGCCGTTAATGAAAAACTGTTTTTT. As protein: CASSWGGSGAVNEKLFF.

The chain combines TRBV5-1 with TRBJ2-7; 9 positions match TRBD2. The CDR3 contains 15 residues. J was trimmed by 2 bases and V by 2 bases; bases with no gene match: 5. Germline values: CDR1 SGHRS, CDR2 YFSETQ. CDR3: CASSFLAGVTYEQYF. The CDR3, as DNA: TGCGCCAGCAGCTTTTTAGCGGGAGTAACCTACGAGCAGTACTTC.

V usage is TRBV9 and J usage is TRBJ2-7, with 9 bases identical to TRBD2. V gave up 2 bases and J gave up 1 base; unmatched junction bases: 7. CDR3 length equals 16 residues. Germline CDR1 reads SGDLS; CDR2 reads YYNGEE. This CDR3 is CASSVGAGGISYEQYF. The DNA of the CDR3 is TGTGCCAGCAGCGTTGGGGCGGGAGGGATTTCCTACGAGCAGTACTTC.

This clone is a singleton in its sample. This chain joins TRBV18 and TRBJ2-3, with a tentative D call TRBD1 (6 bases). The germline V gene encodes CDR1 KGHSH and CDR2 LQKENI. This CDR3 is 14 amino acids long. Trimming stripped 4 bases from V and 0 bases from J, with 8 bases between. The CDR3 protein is CASSLDRSTDTQYF. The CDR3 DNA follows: TGTGCCAGCTCACTTGACAGGAGCACAGATACGCAGTATTTT. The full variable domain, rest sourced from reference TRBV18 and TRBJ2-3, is NAGVMQNPRHLVRRRGQEARLRCSPMKGHSHVYWYRQLPEEGLKFMVYLQKENIIDESGMPKERFSAEFPKEGPSILRIQQVVRGDSAAYFCASSLDRSTDTQYFGPGTRLTVL.

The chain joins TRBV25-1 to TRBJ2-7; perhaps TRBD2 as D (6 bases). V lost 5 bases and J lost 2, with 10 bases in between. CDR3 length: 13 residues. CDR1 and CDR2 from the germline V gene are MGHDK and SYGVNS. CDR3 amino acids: CASSPSAAYEQYF. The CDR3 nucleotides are TGTGCCAGCAGTCCTAGCGCAGCCTACGAGCAGTACTTC.

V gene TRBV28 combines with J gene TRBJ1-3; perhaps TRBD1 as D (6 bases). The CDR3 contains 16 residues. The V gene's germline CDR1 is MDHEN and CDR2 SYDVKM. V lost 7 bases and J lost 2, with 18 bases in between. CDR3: CASKFGIGGAGNTIYF. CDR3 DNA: TGTGCCAGCAAGTTTGGGATAGGGGGGGCTGGAAACACCATATATTTT.

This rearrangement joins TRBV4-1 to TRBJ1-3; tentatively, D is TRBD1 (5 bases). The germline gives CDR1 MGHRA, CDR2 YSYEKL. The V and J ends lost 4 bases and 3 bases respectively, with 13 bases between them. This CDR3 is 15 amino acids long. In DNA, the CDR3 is TGCGCCAGCAGCCGAGACCAGGGTCTTGGAAACACCATATATTTT. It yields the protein CASSRDQGLGNTIYF.

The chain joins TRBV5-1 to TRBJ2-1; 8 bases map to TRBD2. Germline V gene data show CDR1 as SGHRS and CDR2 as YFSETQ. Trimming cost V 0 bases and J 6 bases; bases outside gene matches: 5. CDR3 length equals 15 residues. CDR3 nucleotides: TGCGCCAGCAGCTTGGGTGGGCGGGAGGTCAATGAGCAGTTCTTC. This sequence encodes CASSLGGREVNEQFF.